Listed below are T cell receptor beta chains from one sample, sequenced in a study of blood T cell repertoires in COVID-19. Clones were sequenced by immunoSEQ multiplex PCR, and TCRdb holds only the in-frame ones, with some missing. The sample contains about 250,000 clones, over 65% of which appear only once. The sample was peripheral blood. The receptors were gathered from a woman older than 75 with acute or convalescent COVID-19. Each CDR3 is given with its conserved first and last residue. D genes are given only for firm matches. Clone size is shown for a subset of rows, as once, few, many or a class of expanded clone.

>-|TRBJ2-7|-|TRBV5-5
TGTGCCAGCAGCTTGGAACCCCAGGGTACGGAGCAGTACTTC
CASSLEPQGTEQYF
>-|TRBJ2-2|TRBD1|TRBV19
TGTGCCACCTCGACAGGGGACACCGGGGAGCTGTTTTTT
CATSTGDTGELFF
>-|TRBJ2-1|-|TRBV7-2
TGTGCCAGCAGCTCGAGACCCGGGACAAACTACAATGAGCAGTTCTTC
CASSSRPGTNYNEQFF
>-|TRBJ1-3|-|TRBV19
TGTGCCAGTAGTAGACAGCGCCCGGTTGGAAACACCATATATTTT
CASSRQRPVGNTIYF
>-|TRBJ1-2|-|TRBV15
TGTGCCACCAGCAGAGAACTGGACAGTTTATATGGCTACACCTTC
CATSRELDSLYGYTF
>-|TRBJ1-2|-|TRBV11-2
TGTGCCAGCAGCTTAACAGGGAAGGGGAACTATGGCTACACCTTC
CASSLTGKGNYGYTF
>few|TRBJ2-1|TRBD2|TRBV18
TGTGCCAGCTCACCCGCGACTAGCGGGGGGGCCAATGAGCAGTTCTTC
CASSPATSGGANEQFF
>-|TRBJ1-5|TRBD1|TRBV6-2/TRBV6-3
TGTGCCAGCAGCACAGACAGGGGGCGGGCGAGCAATCAGCCCCAGCATTTT
CASSTDRGRASNQPQHF
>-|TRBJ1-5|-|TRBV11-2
TGTGCCAGCAGCTTAGATCCGGATCAGCCCCAGCATTTT
CASSLDPDQPQHF
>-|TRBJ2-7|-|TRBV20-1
TGCAGTGCTAGAGATGTGGGCCCGGAGTACTTC
CSARDVGPEYF
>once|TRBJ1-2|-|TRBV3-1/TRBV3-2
TGTGCCAGCAGCCGACAAGGCGGGCAGGTTCTCTATGGCTACACCTTC
CASSRQGGQVLYGYTF
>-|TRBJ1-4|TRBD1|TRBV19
TGTGCCAGTAGTGACAGGGGGCTCTATGAAAAACTGTTTTTT
CASSDRGLYEKLFF
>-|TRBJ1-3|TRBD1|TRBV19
TGTGCCAGTAGTGCTTCTACAGGGGGATCTGGAAACACCATATATTTT
CASSASTGGSGNTIYF
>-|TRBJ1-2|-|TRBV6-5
TGTGCCAGCAGTTACTCCTTAGAGGGTTTGAGTGGCTACACCTTC
CASSYSLEGLSGYTF
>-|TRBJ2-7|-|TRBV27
TGTGCCAGCAGTTTAAGGGGCTTAATAACCACCGACACTAAGAACGAGCAGTACTTC
CASSLRGLITTDTKNEQYF
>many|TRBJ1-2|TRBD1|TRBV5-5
TGTGCCAGCAGCTTGTTGGACAGGGGGGGCTATGGCTACACCTTC
CASSLLDRGGYGYTF
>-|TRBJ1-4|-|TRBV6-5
TGTGCCACCCGCGGGCACTATAATGAAAAACTGTTTTTT
CATRGHYNEKLFF
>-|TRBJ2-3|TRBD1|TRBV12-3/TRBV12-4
TGTGCCAGCAGTTGGACAGGGGAGGATACGCAGTATTTT
CASSWTGEDTQYF
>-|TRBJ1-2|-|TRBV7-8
TGTGCCAGCAGCTCGCCCGGGAAAGGAGGCTACACCTTC
CASSSPGKGGYTF
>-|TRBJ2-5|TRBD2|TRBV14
TGTGCCAGCAGCCAAGGATCCCCGCAACGGGGGGGCCGGGGGACCCAGTACTTC
CASSQGSPQRGGRGTQYF
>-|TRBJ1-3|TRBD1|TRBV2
TGTGCCAGCAGGGACAGGGGGTCTGGAAACACCATATATTTT
CASRDRGSGNTIYF
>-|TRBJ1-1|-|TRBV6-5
TGTGCCAGTCTGGAAGGAGGTTTGAACACTGAAGCTTTCTTT
CASLEGGLNTEAFF
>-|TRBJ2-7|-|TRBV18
TGTGCCAGCTCAAGGCCAGGGACTGATGAGCAGTACTTC
CASSRPGTDEQYF
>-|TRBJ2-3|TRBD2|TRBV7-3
TGTGCCAGCAGCCCCGGACTAGCTCGGGGTACAGATACGCAGTATTTT
CASSPGLARGTDTQYF
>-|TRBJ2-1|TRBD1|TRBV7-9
TGTGCCAGCAGCTTAATTATAGGGGGCATGAATGAGCAGTTCTTC
CASSLIIGGMNEQFF
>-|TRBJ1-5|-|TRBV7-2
TGTGCCAGCAGCTTAGGAGGGCCGTTAATTCAGCCCCAGCATTTT
CASSLGGPLIQPQHF
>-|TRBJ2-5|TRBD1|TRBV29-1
TGCAGCGTCGGACAGGGGGGTCCAGAGACCCAGTACTTC
CSVGQGGPETQYF
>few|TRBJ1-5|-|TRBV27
TGTGCCAGCAGCCTAACCCCAGGAGGACCCCAGCATTTT
CASSLTPGGPQHF
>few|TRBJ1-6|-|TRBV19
TGTGCCACCTCAGACAGTGATAATTCACCCCTCCACTTT
CATSDSDNSPLHF
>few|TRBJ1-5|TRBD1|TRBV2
TGTGCCAGCAGTGGGGACAGGGGAGGGGATCAGCCCCAGCATTTT
CASSGDRGGDQPQHF
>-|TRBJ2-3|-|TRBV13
TGTGCCAGCAGCCCCTACTTGGGCAGGGGTGGGGATACGCAGTATTTT
CASSPYLGRGGDTQYF
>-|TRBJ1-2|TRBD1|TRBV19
TGTGCCAGTAGTAATACCGGGACAGGGTTGTATGGCTACACCTTC
CASSNTGTGLYGYTF
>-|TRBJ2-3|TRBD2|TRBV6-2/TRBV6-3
TGTGCCAGCAGTTCTCTTGCGGGAGGGTTCACAGATACGCAGTATTTT
CASSSLAGGFTDTQYF
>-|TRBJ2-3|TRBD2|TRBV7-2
TGTGCCAGCAGCTCAGGACTAGCGGGGGGCACCGAACATTTTTTT
CASSSGLAGGTEHFF
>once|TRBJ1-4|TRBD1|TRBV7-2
TGTGCCAGCAGCGGGGGACAGGGGGTCTCTAATGAAAAACTGTTTTTT
CASSGGQGVSNEKLFF
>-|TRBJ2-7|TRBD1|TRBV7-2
TGTGCCAGCAGCCCGGACAGGGCTCGGGGCTACGAGCAGTACTTC
CASSPDRARGYEQYF
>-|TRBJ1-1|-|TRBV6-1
TGTGCCAGCAGTGATTGGAGTAACACTGAAGCTTTCTTT
CASSDWSNTEAFF
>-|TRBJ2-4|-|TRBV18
TGTGCCAGCTCACCAGCTACTCCGGAGGGCATTCAGTACTTC
CASSPATPEGIQYF
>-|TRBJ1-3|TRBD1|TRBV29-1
TGCAGCGTTTCTACAGGGGGCCCTGGAAACACCATATATTTT
CSVSTGGPGNTIYF
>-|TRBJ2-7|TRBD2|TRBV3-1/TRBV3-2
TGTGCCAGCAGCCCCCCGGGACTAGCGGGAGCTCAGTACTTC
CASSPPGLAGAQYF
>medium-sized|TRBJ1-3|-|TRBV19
TGTGCCACCGGGACATCCTTCTCTGGAAACACCATATATTTT
CATGTSFSGNTIYF
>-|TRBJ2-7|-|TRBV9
TGTGCCAGCAGCCTAGGACTTAGCTCCTACGAGCAGTACTTC
CASSLGLSSYEQYF
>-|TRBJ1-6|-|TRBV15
TGTGCCACCAGCAGAGATCGGGGGGGGTATTCACCCCTCCACTTT
CATSRDRGGYSPLHF
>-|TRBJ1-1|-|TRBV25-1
TGTGCCAGCAGTGGTCGAGAGCCTGTGAACACTGAAGCTTTCTTT
CASSGREPVNTEAFF
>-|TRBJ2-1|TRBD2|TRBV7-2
TGTGCCAGCAGCTCAAGCGGGAGGGCCACTAATGAGCAGTTCTTC
CASSSSGRATNEQFF
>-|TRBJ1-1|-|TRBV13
TGTGCCAGCAGCCCCCGACAGCCGAACACTGAAGCTTTCTTT
CASSPRQPNTEAFF
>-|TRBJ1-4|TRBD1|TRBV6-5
TGTGCCAGCAGTTACAAACTGACAGGGACCAATGAAAAACTGTTTTTT
CASSYKLTGTNEKLFF
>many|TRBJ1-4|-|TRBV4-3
TGCGCCAGCAGCCAAGATGGGCAGGGAAGTGAAAAACTGTTTTTT
CASSQDGQGSEKLFF
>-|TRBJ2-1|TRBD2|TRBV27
TGTGCCAGCAGTGTCGGGGGGAGCAATGGGGAGCAGTTCTTC
CASSVGGSNGEQFF
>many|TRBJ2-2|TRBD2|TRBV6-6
TGTGCCAGCAGCCGAATGACTAGCGGGAGTGGATCGAACACCGGGGAGCTGTTTTTT
CASSRMTSGSGSNTGELFF
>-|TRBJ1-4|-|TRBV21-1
TGTGCCAGCGCCCTTAGCAGGTTAAAGGGGTCTAATGAAAAACTGTTTTTT
CASALSRLKGSNEKLFF
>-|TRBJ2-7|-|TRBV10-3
TGTGCCATCACCGACCAGGGGAAGGGGTCCTACGAGCAGTACTTC
CAITDQGKGSYEQYF
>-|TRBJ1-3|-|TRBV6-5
TGTGCCAGCAGGACGGGTGGAAACACCATATATTTT
CASRTGGNTIYF